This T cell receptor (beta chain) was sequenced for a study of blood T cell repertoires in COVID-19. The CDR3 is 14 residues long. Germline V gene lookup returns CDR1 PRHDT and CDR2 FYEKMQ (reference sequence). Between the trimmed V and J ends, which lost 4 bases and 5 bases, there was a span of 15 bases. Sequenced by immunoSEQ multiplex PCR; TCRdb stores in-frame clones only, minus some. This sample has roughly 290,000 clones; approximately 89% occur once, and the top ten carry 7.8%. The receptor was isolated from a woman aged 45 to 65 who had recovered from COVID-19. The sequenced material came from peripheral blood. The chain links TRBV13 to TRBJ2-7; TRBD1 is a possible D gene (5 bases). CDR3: CASSSRTRVDEQYF. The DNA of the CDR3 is TGTGCCAGCAGCTCCCGGACCAGGGTAGACGAGCAGTACTTC.